The source of this T cell receptor (beta chain) is a study of response to subunit inactivated influenza vaccine. MiXCR, run by TCRdb on the RT-PCR reads, gives a single entry per CDR3 protein. The table has 500,000 to 600,000 distinct CDR3 sequences, about 15% seen once; the top ten hold less than 4%. This clonotype was counted at least ten times. No antigen is known for it. The germline V and J ends were trimmed by 1 base and 8 bases, with 12 bases remaining between them. The V gene's germline CDR1 is SEHNR and CDR2 FQNEAQ (reference sequence). This CDR3 is built from 14 residues. Study-wide points: Few additional T cells are recruited per seasonal influenza vaccination, authors suggested.

This receptor was identified in a man between 45 and 75 years old who received an inactivated influenza vaccine. This chain connects TRBV7-9 to TRBJ2-4, with D unclear. Sequenced here: CD4+ T cells sorted from PBMCs, sampled 23 to 25 months after vaccination. The CDR3 DNA sequence: TGTGCCAGCAGCTTAGGCGACCCTGGGGACATTCAGTACTTC. Residues: CASSLGDPGDIQYF.